A single sample gave rise to the 15 T cell receptor beta chains below, sequenced in a study of blood T cell repertoires in COVID-19. The method was immunoSEQ multiplex PCR; TCRdb's version includes in-frame clones alone and lacks a portion of them. The table lists hundreds of thousands of clones, approximately 90% of them singletons, with roughly 4.8% in the top ten. The sequenced sample was peripheral blood. These receptors were taken from a man between 40 and 49 years old with acute or convalescent COVID-19.

This chain joins TRBV6-1 and TRBJ1-4; D unresolved. From germline, CDR1 is MNHNS and CDR2 SASEGT. The V end lost 0 bases, the J end lost 2 bases, and 16 bases lay between the germline ends. CDR3 length: 18 amino acids. As DNA, the CDR3 is TGTGCCAGCAGTGAAGCGAGGAGCGGAACCTCCACTAATGAAAAACTGTTTTTT. This gives the protein CASSEARSGTSTNEKLFF.

The gene calls are TRBV7-9 and TRBJ2-7; TRBD1 agrees at 7 bases. The J segment lost 5 bases and the V segment lost 5 bases, leaving 3 bases of the junction unmatched. Germline values: CDR1 SEHNR, CDR2 FQNEAQ (reference sequence). The CDR3 is 12 amino acids. In DNA form, the CDR3 reads TGTGCCAGCAGCCCTCAGGGGGACGAGCAGTACTTC. Amino acids: CASSPQGDEQYF. Full variable domain (remainder filled in from reference TRBV7-9 and TRBJ2-7): DTGVSQNPRHKITKRGQNVTFRCDPISEHNRLYWYRQTLGQGPEFLTYFQNEAQLEKSRLLSDRFSAERPKGSFSTLEIQRTEQGDSAMYLCASSPQGDEQYFGPGTRLTVT.

CDR3: CAYRLPAGELFF. In nucleotides, the CDR3 is TGTGCCTACCGACTCCCAGCCGGGGAGCTGTTTTTT. The chain has TRBV10-3 and TRBJ2-2, with D hard to call. V was clipped by 11 bases and J by 6 bases, with 13 bases between them. Per germline, CDR1 ENHRY and CDR2 SYGVKD. The CDR3 runs 12 residues.

The J gene is TRBJ1-5, the V gene TRBV3-1 (or the pseudogene TRBV3-2); D remains ambiguous. The CDR3 spans 14 residues. Per germline, CDR1 LGHDT and CDR2 YNNKEL (reference sequence). Between the trimmed V and J ends, which lost 1 base and 1 base, there was a span of 5 bases. CDR3 amino acids: CASSQGASNQPQHF. Written as DNA, the CDR3 is TGTGCCAGCAGCCAAGGGGCAAGCAATCAGCCCCAGCATTTT.

V is TRBV5-1 and J is TRBJ2-1, with D possibly TRBD1 on 5 matching bases. Deletions cut 0 bases from V and 6 bases from J, with 10 bases between. The CDR3 extends over 14 amino acids. From germline, CDR1 is SGHRS and CDR2 YFSETQ. The chain's CDR3 is CASSLGRAGNEQFF. The CDR3 nucleotides are TGCGCCAGCAGCTTGGGCAGGGCCGGCAATGAGCAGTTCTTC. Complete variable domain (other parts from reference TRBV5-1 and TRBJ2-1): KAGVTQTPRYLIKTRGQQVTLSCSPISGHRSVSWYQQTPGQGLQFLFEYFSETQRNKGNFPGRFSGRQFSNSRSEMNVSTLELGDSALYLCASSLGRAGNEQFFGPGTRLTVL.

V is TRBV5-4 and J is TRBJ2-5; maybe TRBD2 (6 bases). The CDR3 spans 16 residues. CDR1 is SGHNT, CDR2 YYREEE, per germline (reference sequence). V lost 6 bases and J lost 1, with 19 bases in between. CDR3 in DNA: TGTGCCAGCAACGGAGGGTCCGGGACGGTCCAAGAGACCCAGTACTTC. This sequence encodes CASNGGSGTVQETQYF. The full variable domain, its missing parts supplied by reference TRBV5-4 and TRBJ2-5, is ETGVTQSPTHLIKTRGQQVTLRCSSQSGHNTVSWYQQALGQGPQFIFQYYREEENGRGNFPPRFSGLQFPNYSSELNVNALELDDSALYLCASNGGSGTVQETQYFGPGTRLLVL.

The V and J genes are TRBV5-1 and TRBJ1-1, with D perhaps TRBD1 (6 bases). The CDR3 extends over 15 amino acids. Germline V gene lookup returns CDR1 SGHRS and CDR2 YFSETQ. Trimming took 2 bases from V and 1 from J, leaving 12 bases between them. In nucleotides, the CDR3 is TGCGCCAGCAGCTTTGTGAGGACAGCGAACACTGAAGCTTTCTTT. As protein: CASSFVRTANTEAFF.

The V and J genes are TRBV29-1 and TRBJ1-1; TRBD1 is a possible D gene (5 bases). The CDR3 length is 14 residues. The germline gives CDR1 SQVTM, CDR2 ANQGSEA. The germline V and J ends were trimmed by 6 bases and 1 base, with 15 bases remaining between them. The CDR3 reads CSVGRGRENTEAFF. As DNA, the CDR3 is TGCAGCGTCGGGCGGGGCAGGGAGAACACTGAAGCTTTCTTT.

This clone was seen just once. The chain combines TRBV18 with TRBJ2-1; D call uncertain. V was cut by 6 bases and J by 5 bases, with 26 bases left in between. The CDR3 sequence is 18 residues long. The germline gives CDR1 KGHSH, CDR2 LQKENI. For the CDR3, the DNA is TGTGCCAGCTCCCCGACTCCCTCCACTGACCCCAATCACAATGAGCAGTTCTTC. Amino acid sequence: CASSPTPSTDPNHNEQFF.

The chain has TRBV7-3 and TRBJ2-7; D possibly corresponds to TRBD2 (6 bases). The CDR3 runs 13 residues. Trimming removed 0 bases at V and 6 bases at J, with 9 bases between. From germline, CDR1 is SGHTA and CDR2 FQGTGA. The CDR3: CASSLTAGTEQYF. In DNA form, the CDR3 reads TGTGCCAGCAGCTTAACGGCGGGGACCGAGCAGTACTTC.

This chain uses TRBV5-6 with TRBJ2-7, with 7 bases that match TRBD1. Germline trimming cut 1 base from V and 0 bases from J; bases unmatched to any gene: 4. The germline V gene has CDR1 SGHDT and CDR2 YYEEEE. CDR3 length: 15 amino acids. CDR3 region: CASSLPGGSSYEQYF. The CDR3 nucleotides are TGTGCCAGCAGCTTGCCAGGGGGAAGCTCCTACGAGCAGTACTTC.

This chain connects TRBV2 to TRBJ1-2; perhaps TRBD1 as D (5 bases). Germline-derived CDR1 and CDR2 are SNHLY and FYNNEI. The CDR3 covers 15 residues. Trimming left V 6 bases short and J 1 base short, with 15 bases between. CDR3 residues: CASRQEPYLNYGYTF. The DNA for the CDR3 is TGTGCCAGCAGACAGGAGCCATACCTTAACTATGGCTACACCTTC.

A single count supports this clone. J is TRBJ1-2 and V is TRBV10-3; TRBD1 aligns across 8 bases. Germline CDR1 reads ENHRY; CDR2 reads SYGVKD. Trimming cost V 7 bases and J 8 bases; bases outside gene matches: 12. This CDR3 is 14 amino acids long. The CDR3 sequence: CAINEVGQGRGYTF. DNA for the CDR3: TGTGCCATCAACGAAGTTGGACAGGGACGAGGCTACACCTTC.

V usage is TRBV30 and J usage is TRBJ1-4, with D maybe TRBD1 (5 bases). The CDR3 consists of 12 residues. Per germline, CDR1 GTSNPN and CDR2 SVGIG (reference sequence). The V end was cut by 5 bases, the J end by 8 bases, with 12 bases between. DNA of the CDR3: TGTGCCTGGTTGGGGGGAGAGGAAAAACTGTTTTTT. Protein product: CAWLGGEEKLFF.

The V gene is TRBV29-1, the J gene TRBJ1-1, with 8 bases aligning to TRBD1. Germline-derived CDR1 and CDR2 are SQVTM and ANQGSEA. Losses at the gene ends were 6 bases for V and 5 bases for J; bases not matched to a gene: 8. The CDR3 is made up of 13 amino acids. The CDR3 nucleotides are TGCAGCGTGTACAGGGGGAGAAGGACTGAAGCTTTCTTT. Amino acids: CSVYRGRRTEAFF.